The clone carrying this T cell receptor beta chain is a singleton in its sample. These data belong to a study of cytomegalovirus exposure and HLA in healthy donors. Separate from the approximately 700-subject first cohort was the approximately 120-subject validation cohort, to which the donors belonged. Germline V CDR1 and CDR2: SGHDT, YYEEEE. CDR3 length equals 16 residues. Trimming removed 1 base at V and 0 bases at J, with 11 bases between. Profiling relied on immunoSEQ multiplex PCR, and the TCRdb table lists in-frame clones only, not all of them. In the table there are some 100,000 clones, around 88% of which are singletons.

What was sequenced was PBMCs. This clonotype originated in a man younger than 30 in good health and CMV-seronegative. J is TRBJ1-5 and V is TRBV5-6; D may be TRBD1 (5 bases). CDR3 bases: TGTGCCAGCAGCTTGAAGGGGCGTTATAGCAATCAGCCCCAGCATTTT. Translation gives CASSLKGRYSNQPQHF.